Included here is one T cell receptor beta chain sequence, with context. It was into CD45RA+ naive and CD45RA-negative memory subsets that the CD4+ cells were split. Germline V gene data show CDR1 as MNHEY and CDR2 as SMNVEV (reference sequence). The CDR3 consists of 15 residues. Trimming left V 4 bases short and J 0 bases short, with 13 bases between. These data are taken from a study of shared clonotypes between healthy human individuals. The material for each subset, its genomic DNA, was split evenly across several immunoSEQ plates. Here immunoSEQ multiplex PCR was the method, and the copy in TCRdb shows in-frame clones only, minus some. Among about 2,500,000 clones, approximately 90% were seen once, and the ten largest hold 0.14%.

The sequencing input was naive CD4+ T cells sorted from blood. Subset meaning: CD45RA+ positively selected. This sequence originates from a man between 18 and 35 years old in good health. V usage is TRBV27 and J usage is TRBJ2-7; a possible D gene is TRBD1 (6 bases). CDR3 nucleotides: TGTGCCAGCAGTTATGACAGGCTCAGCTCCTACGAGCAGTACTTC. Translated: CASSYDRLSSYEQYF.